This T cell receptor (beta chain) was found in a study of blood T cell repertoires in COVID-19. For the study at large: From the United States, Italy and Spain came samples of acute and convalescent COVID-19.

In the original processing: Using reference gene primer amplification, nucleated cell counts were estimated. The method was immunoSEQ multiplex PCR; TCRdb's version includes in-frame clones alone and lacks a portion of them. Clonal size and the V and J genes are those of that table, whereas D and trimming came from the DNA. This sample has under 400,000 clones, with about 90% found just once. This clone was recorded only once. This CDR3 is built from 15 residues. Germline V lookup: CDR1 SGHTS, CDR2 YDEGEE. The ends were cut back, 4 bases at V and 1 base at J, with 15 bases in the middle. Sequencing used peripheral blood. The gene calls are TRBV5-8 and TRBJ2-7; no clear D gene. This clonotype originated in a man younger than 35 with active or convalescent COVID-19. The DNA of the CDR3 is TGTGCCAGCAGCCCCGTTAGTCGGTATTCCTACGAGCAGTACTTC. This gives the protein CASSPVSRYSYEQYF.